This TCR beta chain was obtained from a study of human T cells and chemical hapten exposure. This clonotype was detected only a few times. This CDR3 has 15 residues. V lost 4 bases to trimming and J lost 11 bases; unmatched junction nucleotides: 8. CDR1 and CDR2 (germline): SGHTA, FQGNSA. Time point here: patch test 2, 6 weeks after DPC sensitization. As to treatment: therapeutic diphenylcyclopropenone sensitization with weekly scalp DPC. TCRdb independently ran MiXCR on the RACE reads; one entry per CDR3 protein. The sample holds roughly 150,000 distinct CDR3 sequences, 12% seen once. Sequences were derived from whole blood, sampled in connection with sensitization to the hapten diphenylcyclopropenone (DPC). This chain joins TRBV7-2 and TRBJ2-1, with TRBD2 matching over 13 bases. The receptor's source is a woman in her forties or fifties with alopecia areata. Some clones in this sample may be carry-over from other donors' samples. The CDR3 nucleotides are TGTGCCAGCAGCTCAACGGGACTAGCGGGAATCCAGCAGTTCTTC. Its protein is CASSSTGLAGIQQFF.